This T cell receptor (beta chain) was sequenced during a study of shared clonotypes between healthy human individuals. Study-level results: An expected dependence of interdonor clonotype sharing on sequencing depth was noted. With several donors compared, approximately 5.5% of naive CD4 clonotypes were shared. Relative to clonotypes present in all four donors, those not shared had lower generation probabilities.

The CDR3 extends over 18 amino acids. Deletions cut 0 bases from V and 8 bases from J, with 20 bases between. CDR1 and CDR2 from the germline V gene are SEHNR and FQNEAQ (reference sequence). Genomic DNA belonging to each subset was distributed in equal measure over several immunoSEQ plates. The repertoire was sequenced with immunoSEQ multiplex PCR; TCRdb's copy has only in-frame clones and lacks some. Among 110,000 or so clones listed, about 62% were seen once. As regards this clone: Its antigen is undetermined.

V and J are TRBV7-9 and TRBJ1-6, with D maybe TRBD1 (5 bases). Source material: memory CD8+ T cells sorted from blood. Subset given: CD45RO+ cells pooled with CCR7-negative TemRA cells. The sequence was obtained from a woman aged 25 to 45 in good health. This chain's CDR3 is CASSLALDTVREDSPLHF. Written as DNA, the CDR3 is TGTGCCAGCAGCTTAGCGCTCGACACGGTCAGGGAGGATTCACCCCTCCACTTT.